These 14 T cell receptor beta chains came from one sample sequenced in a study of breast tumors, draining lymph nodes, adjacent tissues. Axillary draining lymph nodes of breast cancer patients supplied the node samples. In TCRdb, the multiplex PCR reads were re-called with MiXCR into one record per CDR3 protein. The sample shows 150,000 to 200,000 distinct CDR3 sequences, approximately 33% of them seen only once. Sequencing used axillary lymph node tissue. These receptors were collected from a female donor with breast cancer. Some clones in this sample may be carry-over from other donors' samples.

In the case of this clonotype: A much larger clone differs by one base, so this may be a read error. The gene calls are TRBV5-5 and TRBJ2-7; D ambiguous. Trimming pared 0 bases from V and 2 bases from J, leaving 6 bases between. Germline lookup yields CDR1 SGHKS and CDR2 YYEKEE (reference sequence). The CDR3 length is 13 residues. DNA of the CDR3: TGTGCCAGCAGCTTGGAGGCTACCTACGAGCAGTACTTC. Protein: CASSLEATYEQYF.

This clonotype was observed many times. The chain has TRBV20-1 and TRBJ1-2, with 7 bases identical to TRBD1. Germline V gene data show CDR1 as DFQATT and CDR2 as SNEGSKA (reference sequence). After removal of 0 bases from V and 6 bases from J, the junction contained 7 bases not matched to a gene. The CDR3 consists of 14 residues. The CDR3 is CSARDRDRLDGYTF. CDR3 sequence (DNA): TGCAGTGCTAGAGACCGGGACAGATTAGATGGCTACACCTTC.

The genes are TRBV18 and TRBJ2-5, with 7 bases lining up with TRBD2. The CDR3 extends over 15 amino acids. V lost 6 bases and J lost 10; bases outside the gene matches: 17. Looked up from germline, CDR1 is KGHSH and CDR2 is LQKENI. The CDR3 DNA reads TGTGCCAGCTCTCCAAGGAGGAGCGGGGAGGAAGACCAGTACTTC. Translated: CASSPRRSGEEDQYF.

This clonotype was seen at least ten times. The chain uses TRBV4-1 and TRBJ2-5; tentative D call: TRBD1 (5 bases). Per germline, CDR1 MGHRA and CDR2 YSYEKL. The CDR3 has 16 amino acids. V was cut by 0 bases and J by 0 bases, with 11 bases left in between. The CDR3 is CASSQEGAAHQETQYF. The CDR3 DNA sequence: TGCGCCAGCAGCCAAGAAGGGGCGGCCCACCAAGAGACCCAGTACTTC.

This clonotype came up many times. The CDR3 spells CTPTARAHEQFF. In nucleotides, the CDR3 is TGCACCCCGACCGCCCGGGCCCATGAGCAGTTCTTC. J is TRBJ2-1 and V is TRBV29-1; D gene ambiguous. CDR1 is SQVTM, CDR2 ANQGSEA, per germline. The CDR3 is made up of 12 amino acids.

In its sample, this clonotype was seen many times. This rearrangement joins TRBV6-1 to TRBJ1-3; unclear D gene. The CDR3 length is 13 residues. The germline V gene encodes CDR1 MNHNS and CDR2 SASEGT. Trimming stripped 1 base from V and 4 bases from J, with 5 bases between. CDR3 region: CASSEVQGNTIYF. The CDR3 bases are TGTGCCAGCAGTGAAGTCCAGGGAAACACCATATATTTT.

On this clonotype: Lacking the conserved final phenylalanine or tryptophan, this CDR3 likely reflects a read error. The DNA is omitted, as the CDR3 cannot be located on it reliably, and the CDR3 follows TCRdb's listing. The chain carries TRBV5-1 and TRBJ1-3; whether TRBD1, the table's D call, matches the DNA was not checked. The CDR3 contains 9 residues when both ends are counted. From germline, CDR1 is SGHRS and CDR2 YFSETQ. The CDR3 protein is CASRGQADT.

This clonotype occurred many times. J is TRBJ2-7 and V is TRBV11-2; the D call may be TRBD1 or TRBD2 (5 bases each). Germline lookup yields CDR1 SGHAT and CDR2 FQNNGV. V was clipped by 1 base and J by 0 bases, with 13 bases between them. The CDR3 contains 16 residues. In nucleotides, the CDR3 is TGTGCCAGCAGCTTAGGGGGGACCCCTAGCTCCTACGAGCAGTACTTC. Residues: CASSLGGTPSSYEQYF.

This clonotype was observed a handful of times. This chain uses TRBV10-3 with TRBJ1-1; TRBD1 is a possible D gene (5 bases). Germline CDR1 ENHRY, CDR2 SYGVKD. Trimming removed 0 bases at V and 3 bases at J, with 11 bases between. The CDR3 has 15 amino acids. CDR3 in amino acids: CAISESWDPDTEAFF. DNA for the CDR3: TGTGCCATCAGTGAGTCTTGGGACCCGGACACTGAAGCTTTCTTT.

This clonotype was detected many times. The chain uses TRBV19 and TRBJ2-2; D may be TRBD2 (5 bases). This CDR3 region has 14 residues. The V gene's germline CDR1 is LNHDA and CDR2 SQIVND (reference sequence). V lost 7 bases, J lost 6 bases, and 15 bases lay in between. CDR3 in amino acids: CASNKRGAAGELFF. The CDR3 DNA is TGTGCCAGTAACAAACGGGGAGCGGCCGGGGAGCTGTTTTTT.

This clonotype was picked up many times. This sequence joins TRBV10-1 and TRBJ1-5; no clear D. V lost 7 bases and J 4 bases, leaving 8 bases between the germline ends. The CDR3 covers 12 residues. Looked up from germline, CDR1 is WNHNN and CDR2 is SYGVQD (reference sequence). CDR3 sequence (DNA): TGCGCCAGCATCTGTCAGAATCAGCCCCAGCATTTT. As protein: CASICQNQPQHF.

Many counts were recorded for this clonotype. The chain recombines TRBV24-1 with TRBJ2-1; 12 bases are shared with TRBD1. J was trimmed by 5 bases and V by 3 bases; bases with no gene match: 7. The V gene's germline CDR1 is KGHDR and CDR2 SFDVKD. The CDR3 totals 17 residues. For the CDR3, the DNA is TGTGCCACCAGTGATAACCGGGACAGGGGGCTTGACAATGAGCAGTTCTTC. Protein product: CATSDNRDRGLDNEQFF.

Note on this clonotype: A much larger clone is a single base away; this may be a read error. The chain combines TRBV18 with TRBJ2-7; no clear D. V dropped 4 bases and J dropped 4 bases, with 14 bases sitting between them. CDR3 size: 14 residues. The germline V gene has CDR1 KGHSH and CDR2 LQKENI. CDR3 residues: CASSHQTEMYEQYF. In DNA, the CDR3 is TGTGCCAGCTCACACCAAACCGAAATGTACGAGCAGTACTTC.

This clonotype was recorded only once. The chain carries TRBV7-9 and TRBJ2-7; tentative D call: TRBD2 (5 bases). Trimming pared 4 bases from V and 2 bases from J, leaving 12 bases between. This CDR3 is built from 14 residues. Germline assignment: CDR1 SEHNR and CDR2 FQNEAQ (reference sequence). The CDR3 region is CASSWRSGTYEQYF. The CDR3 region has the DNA TGTGCCAGCAGCTGGCGGAGCGGAACCTACGAGCAGTACTTC.